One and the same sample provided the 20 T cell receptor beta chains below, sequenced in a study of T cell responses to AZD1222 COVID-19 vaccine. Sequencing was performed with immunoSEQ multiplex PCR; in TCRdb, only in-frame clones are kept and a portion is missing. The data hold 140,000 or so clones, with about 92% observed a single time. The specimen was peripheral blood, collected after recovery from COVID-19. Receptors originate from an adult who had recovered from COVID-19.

The CDR3 bases are TGTGCCAGCAGCGGCGACAGTTATCAGCCCCAGCATTTT. Protein: CASSGDSYQPQHF. The chain has TRBV9 and TRBJ1-5, with D perhaps matching TRBD1 (5 bases). The CDR3 is made up of 13 amino acids. CDR1 is SGDLS and CDR2 is YYNGEE in the germline V gene. The V end was cut by 3 bases, the J end by 5 bases, with 9 bases between. The full variable domain, in which reference TRBV9 and TRBJ1-5 provide the parts outside the CDR3, is DSGVTQTPKHLITATGQRVTLRCSPRSGDLSVYWYQQSLDQGLQFLIQYYNGEERAKGNILERFSAQQFPDLHSELNLSSLELGDSALYFCASSGDSYQPQHFGDGTRLSIL.

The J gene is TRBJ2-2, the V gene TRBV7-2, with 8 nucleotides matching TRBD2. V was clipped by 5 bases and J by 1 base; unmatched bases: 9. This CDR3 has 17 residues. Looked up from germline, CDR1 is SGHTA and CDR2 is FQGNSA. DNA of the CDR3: TGTGCCAGCAGCAGAACCTCTAGCGGGTGGAACACCGGGGAGCTGTTTTTT. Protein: CASSRTSSGWNTGELFF.

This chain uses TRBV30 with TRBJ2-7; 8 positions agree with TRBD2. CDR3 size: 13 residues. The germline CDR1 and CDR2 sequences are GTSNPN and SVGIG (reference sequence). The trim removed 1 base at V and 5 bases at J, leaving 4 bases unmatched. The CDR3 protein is CAWSERAGDEQYF. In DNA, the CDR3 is TGTGCCTGGAGTGAGCGAGCGGGAGACGAGCAGTACTTC.

CDR3 sequence reads: CASTLPRGHSNYGYTF. The CDR3 DNA reads as TGTGCCAGCACCCTACCCAGGGGGCATTCGAACTATGGCTACACCTTC. The V call is TRBV28, the J call TRBJ1-2, with 8 bases lining up with TRBD1. V lost 7 bases and J lost 2; bases outside the gene matches: 12. The CDR3 loop spans 16 amino acids. Germline CDR1 and CDR2: MDHEN and SYDVKM.

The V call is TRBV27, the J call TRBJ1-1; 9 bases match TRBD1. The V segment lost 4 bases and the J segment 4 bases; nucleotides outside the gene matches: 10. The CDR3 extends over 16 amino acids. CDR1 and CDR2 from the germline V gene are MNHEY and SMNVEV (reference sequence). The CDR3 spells CASSSRTGVIGTEAFF. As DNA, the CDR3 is TGTGCCAGCAGTTCCCGGACAGGGGTAATCGGCACTGAAGCTTTCTTT.

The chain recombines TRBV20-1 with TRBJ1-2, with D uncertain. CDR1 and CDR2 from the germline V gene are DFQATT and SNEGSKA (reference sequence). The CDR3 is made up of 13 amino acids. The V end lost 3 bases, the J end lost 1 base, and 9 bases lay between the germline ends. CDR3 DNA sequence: TGCAGTGCTAGTGACGACCGTAACTATGGCTACACCTTC. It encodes CSASDDRNYGYTF.

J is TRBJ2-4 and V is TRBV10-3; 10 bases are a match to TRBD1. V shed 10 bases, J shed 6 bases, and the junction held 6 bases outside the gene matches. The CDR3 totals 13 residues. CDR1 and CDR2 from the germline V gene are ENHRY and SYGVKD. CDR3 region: CASGTGARNIQYF. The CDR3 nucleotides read TGTGCCAGCGGGACAGGGGCTAGAAACATTCAGTACTTC.

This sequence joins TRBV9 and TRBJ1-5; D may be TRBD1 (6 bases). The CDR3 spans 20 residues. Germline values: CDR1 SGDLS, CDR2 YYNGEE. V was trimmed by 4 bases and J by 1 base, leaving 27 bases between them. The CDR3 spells CASSKGGNQGQRRSNQPQHF. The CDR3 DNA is TGTGCCAGCAGCAAAGGGGGAAACCAGGGGCAAAGAAGAAGCAATCAGCCCCAGCATTTT.

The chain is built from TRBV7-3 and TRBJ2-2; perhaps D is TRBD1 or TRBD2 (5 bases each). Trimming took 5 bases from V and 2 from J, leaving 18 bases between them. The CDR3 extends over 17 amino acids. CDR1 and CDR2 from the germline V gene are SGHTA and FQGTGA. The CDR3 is CASSPPGRGKNTGELFF. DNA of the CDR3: TGTGCCAGCAGCCCCCCGGGACGGGGAAAAAACACCGGGGAGCTGTTTTTT.

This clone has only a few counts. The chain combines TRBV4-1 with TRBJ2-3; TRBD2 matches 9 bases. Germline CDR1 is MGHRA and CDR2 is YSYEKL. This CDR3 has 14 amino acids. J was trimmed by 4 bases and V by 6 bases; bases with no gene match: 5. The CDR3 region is CASSLKREADTQYF. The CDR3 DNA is TGCGCCAGCAGTCTTAAGCGGGAGGCAGATACGCAGTATTTT.

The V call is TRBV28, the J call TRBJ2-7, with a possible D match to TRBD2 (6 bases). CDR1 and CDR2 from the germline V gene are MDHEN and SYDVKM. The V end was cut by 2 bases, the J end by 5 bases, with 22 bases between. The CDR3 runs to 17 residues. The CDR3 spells CASSLPHGGGIVDEQYF. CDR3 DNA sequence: TGTGCCAGCAGTTTACCCCACGGTGGCGGGATTGTGGACGAGCAGTACTTC.

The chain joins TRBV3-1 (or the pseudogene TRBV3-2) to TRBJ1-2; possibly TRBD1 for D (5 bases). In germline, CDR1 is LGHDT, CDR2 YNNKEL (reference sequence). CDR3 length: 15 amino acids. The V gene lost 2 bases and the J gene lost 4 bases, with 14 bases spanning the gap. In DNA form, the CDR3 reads TGTGCCAGCAGCCAACCGGGTCCTGGGGCCTATGGCTACACCTTC. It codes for CASSQPGPGAYGYTF.

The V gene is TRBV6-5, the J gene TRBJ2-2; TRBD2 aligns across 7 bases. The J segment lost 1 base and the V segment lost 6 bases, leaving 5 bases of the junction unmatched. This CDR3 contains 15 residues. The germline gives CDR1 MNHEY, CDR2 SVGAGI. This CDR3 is CASRRLAENTGELFF. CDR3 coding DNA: TGTGCCAGCAGGAGGCTAGCGGAGAACACCGGGGAGCTGTTTTTT.

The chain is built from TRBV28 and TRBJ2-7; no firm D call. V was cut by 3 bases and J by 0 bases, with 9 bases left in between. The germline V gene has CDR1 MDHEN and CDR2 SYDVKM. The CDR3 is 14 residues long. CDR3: CASSFLESSYEQYF. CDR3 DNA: TGTGCCAGCAGTTTTCTCGAAAGCTCCTACGAGCAGTACTTC. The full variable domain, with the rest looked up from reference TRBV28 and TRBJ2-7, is DVKVTQSSRYLVKRTGEKVFLECVQDMDHENMFWYRQDPGLGLRLIYFSYDVKMKEKGDIPEGYSVSREKKERFSLILESASTNQTSMYLCASSFLESSYEQYFGPGTRLTVT.

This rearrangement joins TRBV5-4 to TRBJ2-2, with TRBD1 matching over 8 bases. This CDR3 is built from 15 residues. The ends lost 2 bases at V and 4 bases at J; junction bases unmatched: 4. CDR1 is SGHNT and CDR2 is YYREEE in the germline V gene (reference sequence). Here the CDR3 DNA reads TGTGCCAGCAGCTTTCGGGACAGGCTCACCGGGGAGCTGTTTTTT. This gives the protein CASSFRDRLTGELFF.

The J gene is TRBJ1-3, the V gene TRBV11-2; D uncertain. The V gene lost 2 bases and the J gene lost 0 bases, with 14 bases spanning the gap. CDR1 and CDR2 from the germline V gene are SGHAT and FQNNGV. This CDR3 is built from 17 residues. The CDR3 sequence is CASSLFGPESSGNTIYF. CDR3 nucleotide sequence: TGTGCCAGCAGCTTATTTGGTCCGGAGAGCTCTGGAAACACCATATATTTT.

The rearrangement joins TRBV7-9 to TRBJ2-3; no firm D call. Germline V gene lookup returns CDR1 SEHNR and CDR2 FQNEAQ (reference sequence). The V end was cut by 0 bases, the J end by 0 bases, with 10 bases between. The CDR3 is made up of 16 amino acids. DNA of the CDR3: TGTGCCAGCAGCTTAGCCGGCGGAGTTAGCACAGATACGCAGTATTTT. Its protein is CASSLAGGVSTDTQYF.

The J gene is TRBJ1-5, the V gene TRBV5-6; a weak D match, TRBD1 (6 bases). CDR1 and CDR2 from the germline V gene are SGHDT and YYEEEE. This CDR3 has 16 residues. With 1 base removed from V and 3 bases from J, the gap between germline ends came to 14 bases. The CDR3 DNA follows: TGTGCCAGCAGCTTGTTGGCCAGGGGAGTCAATCAGCCCCAGCATTTT. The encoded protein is CASSLLARGVNQPQHF.

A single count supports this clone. CDR3 sequence reads: CASQVGNQPQHF. DNA of the CDR3: TGTGCCTCGCAAGTAGGGAATCAGCCCCAGCATTTT. The chain joins TRBV28 to TRBJ1-5; no clear D gene. Trimming pared 11 bases from V and 4 bases from J, leaving 12 bases between. The germline V gene encodes CDR1 MDHEN and CDR2 SYDVKM. The CDR3 is 12 amino acids. Variable domain in full (rest from reference TRBV28 and TRBJ1-5): DVKVTQSSRYLVKRTGEKVFLECVQDMDHENMFWYRQDPGLGLRLIYFSYDVKMKEKGDIPEGYSVSREKKERFSLILESASTNQTSMYLCASQVGNQPQHFGDGTRLSIL.

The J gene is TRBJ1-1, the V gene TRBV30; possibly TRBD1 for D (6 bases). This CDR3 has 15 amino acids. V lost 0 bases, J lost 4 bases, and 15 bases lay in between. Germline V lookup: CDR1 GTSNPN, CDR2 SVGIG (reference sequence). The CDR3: CAWSVRGRGGTEAFF. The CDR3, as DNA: TGTGCCTGGAGTGTACGTGGCCGAGGGGGCACTGAAGCTTTCTTT.